This passage covers 19 T cell receptor beta chains from one sample sequenced in a study of shared clonotypes between healthy human individuals (TCRdb year 2020). Receptors were amplified or captured by the immunoSEQ multiplex PCR assay. TCRdb carries this immuneACCESS record with in-frame sequences only. Its versions omit some clonotypes, under half of them owing to an unresolved V gene in the studies checked, with the rest unexplained. The sample includes 2 million or so clones, with 85% to 95% observed a single time. More than 0.1% of the sample belongs to the ten largest clones. The sequencing sample was made of naive CD4+ T cells sorted from blood. The cell subset or site tag for this specimen amounts to: CD45RA+ positively selected. Source of these receptors: a man between 18 and 35 years old in good health.

To note about this clone: The sample has other DNA sequences that encode this CDR3 too. The CDR3 DNA sequence: TGCGCCAGCAGCCAAGAGCTCGTTAACTATGGCTACACCTTC. It yields the protein CASSQELVNYGYTF. The chain employs TRBV4-3 and TRBJ1-2, with D unresolved. Germline V gives CDR1 LGHNA, CDR2 YSLEER. The CDR3 contains 14 residues. V was trimmed by 0 bases and J by 1 base, leaving 6 bases between them.

In DNA form, the CDR3 reads TGTGCCAGCAGTTACTCTTATGGGACCTACGAGCAGTACTTC. Translation gives CASSYSYGTYEQYF. This chain uses TRBV6-6 with TRBJ2-7, with unresolved D. From germline, CDR1 is MNHNY and CDR2 SVGAGI (reference sequence). V was pared by 0 bases and J by 2 bases, with 8 bases between. The CDR3 has 14 amino acids.

The rearrangement links TRBV2 to TRBJ2-7; a possible D gene is TRBD2 (5 bases). Germline V CDR1 and CDR2: SNHLY, FYNNEI. V gave up 3 bases and J gave up 6 bases, with 12 bases separating them. This CDR3 is 13 amino acids long. This CDR3 reads CASSERAAFEQYF. Written as DNA, the CDR3 is TGTGCCAGCAGTGAGAGGGCAGCCTTCGAGCAGTACTTC.

This sequence joins TRBV30 and TRBJ1-4; no firm D call. This CDR3 is built from 12 residues. Germline CDR1 GTSNPN, CDR2 SVGIG (reference sequence). The CDR3 here is CASDTNNEKLFF. The CDR3 DNA is TGTGCTTCAGACACAAATAATGAAAAACTGTTTTTT.

The chain recombines TRBV9 with TRBJ2-1; 11 bases line up with TRBD2. V trimming: 0 bases; J trimming: 4 bases; junction bases outside the gene matches: 6. This CDR3 has 17 residues. Germline CDR1 SGDLS, CDR2 YYNGEE. The CDR3 sequence: CASSVGASGRSYNEQFF. The CDR3 DNA is TGTGCCAGCAGCGTAGGGGCTAGCGGGAGGTCTTACAATGAGCAGTTCTTC.

This CDR3 is CASSQEYPGSEARINRETQYF. DNA of the CDR3: TGCGCCAGCAGCCAAGAATACCCCGGGTCGGAAGCTAGAATTAACCGGGAGACCCAGTACTTC. The chain uses TRBV4-1 and TRBJ2-5; no firm D call. Trimming took 0 bases from V and 5 from J, leaving 31 bases between them. The CDR3 sequence is 21 residues long. CDR1 is MGHRA, CDR2 YSYEKL, per germline.

About this clone: Other DNA variants within this sample encode the same CDR3. This chain uses TRBV20-1 with TRBJ2-5; D not resolved. The CDR3 has 11 residues. V dropped 3 bases and J dropped 2 bases, with 4 bases sitting between them. CDR1 and CDR2 from the germline V gene are DFQATT and SNEGSKA (reference sequence). The CDR3 nucleotides are TGCAGTGCTAGCCCGCAAGAGACCCAGTACTTC. It codes for CSASPQETQYF.

The chain employs TRBV13 and TRBJ1-1, with a possible D match to TRBD1 (6 bases). Trimming cost V 5 bases and J 2 bases, with 18 bases left between them. This CDR3 contains 16 residues. The germline gives CDR1 PRHDT, CDR2 FYEKMQ (reference sequence). The DNA for the CDR3 is TGTGCCAGCAGCGGCGGGCAGGGGTTGGGAAACACTGAAGCTTTCTTT. Its translation is CASSGGQGLGNTEAFF.

The chain links TRBV5-1 to TRBJ2-7; D gene unclear. The CDR3 has 14 amino acids. V lost 1 base and J 3 bases, leaving 11 bases between the germline ends. CDR1 and CDR2 from the germline V gene are SGHRS and YFSETQ. CDR3: CASSLNVGFYEQYF. Here the CDR3 DNA reads TGCGCCAGCAGCTTGAACGTGGGGTTCTACGAGCAGTACTTC.

V gene TRBV30 combines with J gene TRBJ1-3, with D possibly being TRBD1 (5 bases). Trimming took off 4 bases at V and 0 bases at J, with 13 bases between the two ends. Germline V gene lookup returns CDR1 GTSNPN and CDR2 SVGIG (reference sequence). The CDR3 extends over 15 amino acids. The CDR3 loop is CAWTRDRYSGNTIYF. Written as DNA, the CDR3 is TGTGCCTGGACCCGGGACCGCTACTCTGGAAACACCATATATTTT.

The rearrangement joins TRBV9 to TRBJ1-2; D remains unclear. V lost 4 bases and J lost 8, with 18 bases in between. Germline CDR1 and CDR2: SGDLS and YYNGEE. The CDR3 consists of 14 residues. The CDR3 DNA sequence: TGTGCCAGCAGCTCATCCGAGCAAAATATCGGCTACACCTTC. Amino acid sequence: CASSSSEQNIGYTF.

The V and J genes are TRBV5-4 and TRBJ1-6, with D tentatively TRBD1 (5 bases). Germline assignment: CDR1 SGHNT and CDR2 YYREEE (reference sequence). CDR3 length: 17 residues. Trimming took 0 bases from V and 0 from J, leaving 10 bases between them. The CDR3 sequence: CASSLADSSSYNSPLHF. The CDR3 coding sequence is TGTGCCAGCAGCTTGGCCGACAGTTCCTCCTATAATTCACCCCTCCACTTT.

The V call is TRBV4-1, the J call TRBJ2-2, with TRBD2 matching 10 bases. The CDR3 extends over 19 amino acids. V lost 2 bases, J lost 1 base, and 10 bases stayed unmatched. Germline assignment: CDR1 MGHRA and CDR2 YSYEKL. The CDR3 DNA reads TGCGCCAGCAGCCAACCTTACGGACTAGCGGACTTGAACACCGGGGAGCTGTTTTTT. Translating gives CASSQPYGLADLNTGELFF.

V usage is TRBV7-9 and J usage is TRBJ1-4, with D perhaps TRBD1 (6 bases). Per the germline V gene, CDR1 is SEHNR and CDR2 is FQNEAQ (reference sequence). V dropped 4 bases and J dropped 8 bases, with 11 bases sitting between them. This CDR3 has 13 residues. The CDR3 DNA follows: TGTGCCAGCAGCTCGGAGGGGGTGGAAAAACTGTTTTTT. This sequence encodes CASSSEGVEKLFF.

Comments on this clone: With a much larger clone just one base away, this may be a read error. The chain employs TRBV29-1 and TRBJ2-7; D is tentatively TRBD1 or TRBD2 (5 bases each). The CDR3 length is 15 residues. Germline V gene sequence: CDR1 SQVTM, CDR2 ANQGSEA. The CDR3 loop is CGVGESGTAPGEQYF. CDR3 in DNA: TGCGGCGTTGGAGAATCCGGGACCGCCCCCGGCGAGCAGTACTTC.

Turning to this clone: This same CDR3 is encoded by further DNA sequences in the sample. This sequence joins TRBV25-1 and TRBJ1-1; 7 bases are a match to TRBD1. The CDR3 totals 14 residues. With V trimmed by 1 base and J by 2 bases, 1 base remained unmatched. From germline, CDR1 is MGHDK and CDR2 SYGVNS. The CDR3 region is CASSELGGNTEAFF. Written as DNA, the CDR3 is TGTGCCAGCAGTGAATTAGGGGGCAACACTGAAGCTTTCTTT. Full variable domain (rest looked up from reference TRBV25-1 and TRBJ1-1): EADIYQTPRYLVIGTGKKITLECSQTMGHDKMYWYQQDPGMELHLIHYSYGVNSTEKGDLSSESTVSRIRTEHFPLTLESARPSHTSQYLCASSELGGNTEAFFGQGTRLTVV.

Points on this clone: Germline and junction disagree at one end, which may indicate a read error. The chain couples TRBV10-3 to TRBJ1-1; 12 bases line up with TRBD1. The CDR3 totals 15 residues. CDR1 and CDR2 (germline): ENHRY, SYGVKD. For the CDR3, the DNA is TGTGCCATCAGTGAGTCGGCCGGGACAGGGGGCGCGATCCTCTTT. Residues: CAISESAGTGGAILF.

CDR3 DNA: TGCAGCGTTGAAGCCCGACAGGGCGTGCTGTTTTTT. Protein: CSVEARQGVLFF. The V gene is TRBV29-1, the J gene TRBJ2-2, with 7 bases matching TRBD1. The CDR3 has 12 residues. Trimming cost V 1 base and J 13 bases; bases outside gene matches: 6. Germline V lookup: CDR1 SQVTM, CDR2 ANQGSEA.

The rearrangement uses TRBV6-1 and TRBJ1-2, with 7 nucleotides matching TRBD1. V lost 6 bases, J lost 7 bases, and 11 bases stayed unmatched. Germline V lookup: CDR1 MNHNS, CDR2 SASEGT. CDR3 size: 14 residues. The CDR3 loop is CASRKQGLLGGYTF. The CDR3 DNA reads as TGTGCCAGCAGAAAACAGGGGCTCCTGGGTGGCTACACCTTC.